A single sample gave rise to the 2 T cell receptor beta chains below, sequenced in a study of cytomegalovirus exposure and HLA in healthy donors. The PCR employed 60 Vbeta primers together with 13 Jbeta primers. Some clones are missing from TCRdb's copy, which holds only in-frame ones; the method was immunoSEQ multiplex PCR. The sample lists approximately 260,000 clones, around four fifths occurring once. The sample was PBMCs. The receptors here all came from a middle-aged woman in good health and CMV-seropositive.

The chain combines TRBV28 with TRBJ1-1, with TRBD1 as a possible D gene (6 bases). V was pared by 7 bases and J by 4 bases, with 19 bases between. This CDR3 is 15 amino acids long. The germline CDR1 and CDR2 sequences are MDHEN and SYDVKM. The CDR3, as DNA: TGTGCCAGCAACGAGGGAGGGGGATTTGGCACTGAAGCTTTCTTT. Translated, it gives CASNEGGGFGTEAFF.

The rearrangement joins TRBV9 to TRBJ2-5, with 13 bases fitting TRBD2. There are 16 residues in the CDR3. Trimming at V came to 3 bases and at J to 5 bases, leaving 7 bases not matched to a gene. Germline loops: CDR1 SGDLS, CDR2 YYNGEE. CDR3 sequence (DNA): TGTGCCAGCAGCGAGGAGGGACTAGCGGGATCGGAGACCCAGTACTTC. Amino acids: CASSEEGLAGSETQYF.